A selection of T cell receptor beta chains follows, all from one sample in a study of T cell responses to AZD1222 COVID-19 vaccine. Profiled with immunoSEQ multiplex PCR; TCRdb holds only in-frame clones, not every one. The table records about 130,000 clones, over 80% of them present only once. The sequenced sample was peripheral blood, obtained 28 days after the second AZD1222 dose. The receptors were gathered from an adult who received the AZD1222 COVID-19 vaccine. Both conserved end residues are part of each CDR3. D genes are given only for firm matches. Only part of the rows carry a size: once, few, many, or a class if the clone is expanded.

V gene: TRBV5-6; J gene: TRBJ1-5; D gene: -; clone size: -; CDR3 protein: CASSQGGIGPQHF; CDR3 DNA: TGTGCCAGCAGCCAAGGGGGGATAGGGCCCCAGCATTTT
V gene: TRBV4-1; J gene: TRBJ2-1; D gene: TRBD2; clone size: -; CDR3 protein: CASSQADASGTIYNEQFF; CDR3 DNA: TGCGCCAGCAGCCAAGCCGATGCTAGCGGGACGATATACAATGAGCAGTTCTTC
V gene: TRBV19; J gene: TRBJ2-1; D gene: -; clone size: -; CDR3 protein: CASTAPGEDYNEQFF; CDR3 DNA: TGTGCCAGTACCGCTCCGGGGGAGGACTACAATGAGCAGTTCTTC
V gene: TRBV28; J gene: TRBJ2-1; D gene: -; clone size: -; CDR3 protein: CASSFPYSEQFF; CDR3 DNA: TGTGCCAGCAGTTTTCCATACAGCGAGCAGTTCTTC
V gene: TRBV14; J gene: TRBJ1-2; D gene: -; clone size: -; CDR3 protein: CASSQQGNYGYTF; CDR3 DNA: TGTGCCAGCAGCCAGCAGGGGAACTATGGCTACACCTTC
V gene: TRBV12-3/TRBV12-4; J gene: TRBJ2-2; D gene: -; clone size: -; CDR3 protein: CASSFGDRELFF; CDR3 DNA: TGTGCCAGCAGTTTCGGGGACCGGGAGCTGTTTTTT
V gene: TRBV6-2/TRBV6-3; J gene: TRBJ2-7; D gene: -; clone size: -; CDR3 protein: CASSRLPSGTSSPYEQYF; CDR3 DNA: TGTGCCAGCAGTCGCCTCCCCTCCGGGACATCTTCCCCCTACGAGCAGTACTTC
V gene: TRBV7-2; J gene: TRBJ2-5; D gene: -; clone size: once; CDR3 protein: CASSLKETQYF; CDR3 DNA: TGTGCCAGCAGCTTAAAAGAGACCCAGTACTTC
V gene: TRBV28; J gene: TRBJ1-6; D gene: -; clone size: -; CDR3 protein: CASTPSGALSSSPLHF; CDR3 DNA: TGTGCCAGCACCCCCTCCGGGGCCCTAAGCAGTTCACCCCTCCACTTT
V gene: TRBV5-1; J gene: TRBJ2-3; D gene: -; clone size: -; CDR3 protein: CASSLGGREDTQYF; CDR3 DNA: TGCGCCAGCAGCTTGGGGGGACGCGAAGATACGCAGTATTTT
V gene: TRBV5-1; J gene: TRBJ1-1; D gene: -; clone size: -; CDR3 protein: CASSLEGGMNTEAFF; CDR3 DNA: TGCGCCAGCAGCTTGGAAGGGGGGATGAACACTGAAGCTTTCTTT
V gene: TRBV3-1/TRBV3-2; J gene: TRBJ2-1; D gene: -; clone size: -; CDR3 protein: CASSPVVGAPFYNEQFF; CDR3 DNA: TGTGCCAGCAGCCCCGTTGTGGGGGCCCCCTTCTACAATGAGCAGTTCTTC
V gene: TRBV28; J gene: TRBJ1-3; D gene: -; clone size: -; CDR3 protein: CASSYGQYYGNTIYF; CDR3 DNA: TGTGCCAGCAGTTACGGGCAGTATTACGGCAACACCATATATTTT
V gene: TRBV18; J gene: TRBJ1-2; D gene: -; clone size: -; CDR3 protein: CASSPVGDPYGYTF; CDR3 DNA: TGTGCCAGCTCACCAGTAGGGGACCCCTATGGCTACACCTTC
V gene: TRBV7-2; J gene: TRBJ1-2; D gene: -; clone size: -; CDR3 protein: CASSLISTHYGYTF; CDR3 DNA: TGTGCCAGCAGCTTAATCAGTACCCACTATGGCTACACCTTC
V gene: TRBV28; J gene: TRBJ1-6; D gene: TRBD1; clone size: -; CDR3 protein: CASSTTGGSSYNSPLHF; CDR3 DNA: TGTGCCAGCAGCACAACAGGGGGCAGCTCCTATAATTCACCCCTCCACTTT
V gene: TRBV30; J gene: TRBJ1-2; D gene: -; clone size: -; CDR3 protein: CACLPAGRVYGYTF; CDR3 DNA: TGTGCCTGTCTCCCCGCGGGCCGGGTCTATGGCTACACCTTC
V gene: TRBV21-1; J gene: TRBJ2-7; D gene: -; clone size: -; CDR3 protein: CASSPWTSGRNHEQYF; CDR3 DNA: TGTGCCAGCAGCCCATGGACTAGCGGGAGGAACCACGAGCAGTACTTC
V gene: TRBV2; J gene: TRBJ2-3; D gene: -; clone size: -; CDR3 protein: CASSGDLRRSDTQYF; CDR3 DNA: TGTGCCAGCAGTGGGGACCTTCGACGCTCAGATACGCAGTATTTT
V gene: TRBV9; J gene: TRBJ2-2; D gene: -; clone size: -; CDR3 protein: CASSVDPHRQDTGELFF; CDR3 DNA: TGTGCCAGCAGCGTAGATCCCCATCGACAGGACACCGGGGAGCTGTTTTTT
V gene: TRBV30; J gene: TRBJ1-3; D gene: -; clone size: -; CDR3 protein: CAWSVGWDSRNTIYF; CDR3 DNA: TGTGCCTGGAGTGTTGGATGGGACTCCCGTAACACCATATATTTT
V gene: TRBV20-1; J gene: TRBJ2-7; D gene: -; clone size: -; CDR3 protein: CSADEWYEQYF; CDR3 DNA: TGCAGTGCTGACGAATGGTACGAGCAGTACTTC
V gene: TRBV7-9; J gene: TRBJ1-1; D gene: -; clone size: once; CDR3 protein: CASTRGGNTEAFF; CDR3 DNA: TGTGCCAGCACAAGGGGCGGGAACACTGAAGCTTTCTTT
V gene: TRBV28; J gene: TRBJ1-2; D gene: TRBD1; clone size: -; CDR3 protein: CASSMDRGGYTF; CDR3 DNA: TGTGCCAGCAGCATGGACAGGGGAGGCTACACCTTC
V gene: TRBV11-3; J gene: TRBJ2-1; D gene: -; clone size: -; CDR3 protein: CASSLDGYEQFF; CDR3 DNA: TGTGCCAGCAGCTTAGATGGGTATGAGCAGTTCTTC
V gene: TRBV6-5; J gene: TRBJ1-6; D gene: TRBD1; clone size: -; CDR3 protein: CAGGQGNSPLHF; CDR3 DNA: TGTGCTGGGGGACAGGGTAATTCACCCCTCCACTTT
V gene: TRBV3-1/TRBV3-2; J gene: TRBJ1-1; D gene: TRBD1; clone size: -; CDR3 protein: CASSQATTGGTEAFF; CDR3 DNA: TGTGCCAGCAGCCAAGCCACTACAGGGGGCACTGAAGCTTTCTTT
V gene: TRBV28; J gene: TRBJ2-1; D gene: -; clone size: -; CDR3 protein: CASSPWGEQFF; CDR3 DNA: TGTGCCAGCAGCCCGTGGGGTGAGCAGTTCTTC
V gene: TRBV5-6; J gene: TRBJ2-1; D gene: -; clone size: once; CDR3 protein: CASSSTGYEQFF; CDR3 DNA: TGTGCCAGCAGTTCAACAGGGTATGAGCAGTTCTTC
V gene: TRBV7-2; J gene: TRBJ2-2; D gene: TRBD2; clone size: once; CDR3 protein: CASSLGPGEGIGELFF; CDR3 DNA: TGTGCCAGCAGCTTAGGCCCGGGGGAGGGGATCGGGGAGCTGTTTTTT
V gene: TRBV28; J gene: TRBJ1-5; D gene: -; clone size: once; CDR3 protein: CASSSREGPQHF; CDR3 DNA: TGTGCCAGCAGTTCTAGAGAGGGGCCCCAGCATTTT
V gene: TRBV19; J gene: TRBJ2-7; D gene: -; clone size: -; CDR3 protein: CASSVQGGFYEQYF; CDR3 DNA: TGTGCCAGTAGTGTACAGGGGGGGTTCTACGAGCAGTACTTC
V gene: TRBV7-9; J gene: TRBJ2-1; D gene: TRBD1; clone size: -; CDR3 protein: CASSTGDSPYNEQFF; CDR3 DNA: TGTGCCAGCAGCACCGGGGACAGCCCCTACAATGAGCAGTTCTTC
V gene: TRBV7-2; J gene: TRBJ1-6; D gene: TRBD1; clone size: -; CDR3 protein: CASSWGQGANSPLHF; CDR3 DNA: TGTGCCAGCAGCTGGGGACAGGGGGCGAATTCACCCCTCCACTTT
V gene: TRBV5-1; J gene: TRBJ1-2; D gene: -; clone size: -; CDR3 protein: CASSYRGNGYTF; CDR3 DNA: TGCGCCAGCAGTTATAGGGGAAATGGCTACACCTTC
V gene: TRBV28; J gene: TRBJ1-2; D gene: TRBD1; clone size: -; CDR3 protein: CASSLLGTVAGYTF; CDR3 DNA: TGTGCCAGCAGTTTATTAGGGACAGTCGCTGGCTACACCTTC
V gene: TRBV28; J gene: TRBJ1-5; D gene: TRBD1; clone size: -; CDR3 protein: CASSLWTGWQPQHF; CDR3 DNA: TGTGCCAGCAGTTTATGGACAGGGTGGCAGCCCCAGCATTTT
V gene: TRBV28; J gene: TRBJ1-2; D gene: -; clone size: -; CDR3 protein: CATLAEGTNGYTF; CDR3 DNA: TGTGCCACCCTGGCCGAGGGTACGAATGGCTACACCTTC
V gene: TRBV5-1; J gene: TRBJ1-4; D gene: TRBD1; clone size: -; CDR3 protein: CASSLTGAGNEKLFF; CDR3 DNA: TGCGCCAGCAGCTTGACAGGGGCAGGGAATGAAAAACTGTTTTTT
V gene: TRBV10-2; J gene: TRBJ2-3; D gene: TRBD2; clone size: many; CDR3 protein: CASSGLAVTDTQYF; CDR3 DNA: TGCGCCAGCAGTGGGCTAGCGGTCACAGATACGCAGTATTTT
V gene: TRBV7-2; J gene: TRBJ2-3; D gene: TRBD2; clone size: -; CDR3 protein: CASSFSLAGGWSTDTQYF; CDR3 DNA: TGTGCCAGCAGCTTCTCGCTAGCGGGAGGGTGGAGCACAGATACGCAGTATTTT
V gene: TRBV5-1; J gene: TRBJ2-7; D gene: -; clone size: -; CDR3 protein: CASSPDGPYEQYF; CDR3 DNA: TGCGCCAGCAGCCCGGACGGTCCCTACGAGCAGTACTTC
V gene: TRBV19; J gene: TRBJ2-7; D gene: TRBD1; clone size: -; CDR3 protein: CASSLTGGIYEQYF; CDR3 DNA: TGTGCCAGTAGTTTGACAGGGGGTATCTACGAGCAGTACTTC